Sequencing of this T cell receptor (beta chain) was carried out in a study of blood T cells in healthy people across ages. Healthy Caucasians from Russia aged roughly 6 to 95 served as donors. A second PCR, run for roughly 7 to 11 cycles, used a sample-barcoded 5' primer plus a J-beta primer mix. Every molecule of cDNA carried a tag from a template-switch adaptor with 12 random nucleotides. TCRdb reprocessed the 5' RACE reads via MiXCR and lists one record per CDR3 protein. Found here are approximately 850,000 distinct CDR3 sequences, about 42% of them singletons; the top ten hold under 20%. The clonotype was recovered from a man between 60 and 75 years old in good health. The specimen was blood.

CDR3: CASSVNPSYEQYF. CDR3 sequence (DNA): TGTGCCAGCAGCGTTAACCCTTCCTACGAGCAGTACTTC. The J gene is TRBJ2-7, the V gene TRBV7-6; D is undetermined. The V end was cut by 5 bases, the J end by 1 base, with 9 bases between. Germline lookup yields CDR1 SGHVS and CDR2 FNYEAQ. The CDR3 is 13 amino acids.